This T cell receptor (delta chain) was identified in a study of gamma-delta chains in newborns, infants, children. Across the whole study: Innate gammadelta T cells reportedly expand polyclonally right after birth, driven by microbial exposure, per the title.

TCRdb reanalysed the reads via CATT. Of roughly 9,900 delta-chain clones in the sample, about 8.2% were seen once. CDR3 length equals 19 residues. V dropped 0 bases and J dropped 3; count of bases not matched to a gene: 9. The germline CDR1 and CDR2 sequences are GEAIGNYY and EKD. The genes are TRDV2 and TRDJ3, with 8 bases that match TRDD3. The clonotype was recovered from a child who was a newborn, infant or young child, either healthy, febrile or measles-vaccinated (not recorded which). Sequencing was done on a sample of blood. The CDR3 DNA is TGTGCCTGTGACACCGTGGTGGGGGATCATTTCTGGGACACCCGACAGATGTTTTTC. This encodes CACDTVVGDHFWDTRQMFF.